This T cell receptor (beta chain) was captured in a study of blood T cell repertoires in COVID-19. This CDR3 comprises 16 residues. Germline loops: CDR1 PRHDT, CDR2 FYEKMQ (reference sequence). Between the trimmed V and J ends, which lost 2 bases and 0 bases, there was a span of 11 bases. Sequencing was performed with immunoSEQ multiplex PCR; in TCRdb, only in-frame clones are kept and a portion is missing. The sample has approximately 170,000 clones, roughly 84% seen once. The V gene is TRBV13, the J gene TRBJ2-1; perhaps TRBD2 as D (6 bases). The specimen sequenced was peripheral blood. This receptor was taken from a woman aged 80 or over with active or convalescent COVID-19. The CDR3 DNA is TGTGCCAGCAGCTTACGGGGGATGAGCTCCTACAATGAGCAGTTCTTC. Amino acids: CASSLRGMSSYNEQFF.